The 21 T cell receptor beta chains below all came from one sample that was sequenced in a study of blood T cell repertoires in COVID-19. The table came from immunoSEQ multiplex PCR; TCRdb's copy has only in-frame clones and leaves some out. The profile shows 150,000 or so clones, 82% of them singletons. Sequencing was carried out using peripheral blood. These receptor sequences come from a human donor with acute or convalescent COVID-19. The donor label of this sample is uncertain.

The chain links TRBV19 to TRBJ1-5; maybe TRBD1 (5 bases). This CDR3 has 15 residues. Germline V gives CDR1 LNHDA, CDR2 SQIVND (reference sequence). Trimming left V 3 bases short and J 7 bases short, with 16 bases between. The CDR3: CASSIGWQGGQPQHF. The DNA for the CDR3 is TGTGCCAGTAGTATTGGTTGGCAGGGAGGGCAGCCCCAGCATTTT.

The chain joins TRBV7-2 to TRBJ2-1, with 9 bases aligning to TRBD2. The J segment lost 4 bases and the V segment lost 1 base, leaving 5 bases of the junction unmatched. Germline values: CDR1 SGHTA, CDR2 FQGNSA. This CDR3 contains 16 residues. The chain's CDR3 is CASSLVVSGRYNEQFF. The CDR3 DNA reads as TGTGCCAGCAGCTTAGTAGTTAGCGGGAGATACAATGAGCAGTTCTTC.

Here the CDR3 reads CASSPGTGATNEKLFF. In DNA, the CDR3 is TGCGCCAGCAGCCCCGGGACAGGGGCAACTAATGAAAAACTGTTTTTT. The chain couples TRBV5-1 to TRBJ1-4, with 10 bases that match TRBD1. CDR1 is SGHRS, CDR2 YFSETQ, per germline. The CDR3 is 16 residues long. The ends lost 4 bases at V and 0 bases at J; junction bases unmatched: 3.

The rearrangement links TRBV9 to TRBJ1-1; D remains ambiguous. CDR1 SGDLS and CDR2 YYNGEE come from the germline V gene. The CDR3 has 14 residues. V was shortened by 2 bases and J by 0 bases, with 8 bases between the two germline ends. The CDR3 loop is CASSVTGMNTEAFF. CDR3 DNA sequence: TGTGCCAGCAGCGTGACGGGGATGAACACTGAAGCTTTCTTT.

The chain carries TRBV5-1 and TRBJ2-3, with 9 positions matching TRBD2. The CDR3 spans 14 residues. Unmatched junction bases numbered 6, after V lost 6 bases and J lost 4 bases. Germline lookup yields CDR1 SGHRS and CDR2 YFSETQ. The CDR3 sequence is CASTLAGAPDTQYF. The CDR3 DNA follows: TGCGCCAGCACGTTAGCGGGGGCCCCAGATACGCAGTATTTT.

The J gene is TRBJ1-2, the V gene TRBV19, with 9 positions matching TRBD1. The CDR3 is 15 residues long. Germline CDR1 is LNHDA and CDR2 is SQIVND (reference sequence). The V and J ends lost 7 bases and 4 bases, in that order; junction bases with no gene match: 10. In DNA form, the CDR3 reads TGTGCCAGTAAAGGGACAGGGAACGTGCCCTATGGCTACACCTTC. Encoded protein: CASKGTGNVPYGYTF.

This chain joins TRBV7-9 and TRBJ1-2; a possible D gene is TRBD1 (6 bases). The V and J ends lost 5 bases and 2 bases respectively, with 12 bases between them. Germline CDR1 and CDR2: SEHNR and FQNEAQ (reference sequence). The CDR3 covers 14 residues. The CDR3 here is CASSPQGQNYGYTF. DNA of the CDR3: TGTGCCAGCAGCCCGCAGGGGCAGAACTATGGCTACACCTTC. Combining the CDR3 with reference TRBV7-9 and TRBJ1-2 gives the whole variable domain DTGVSQNPRHKITKRGQNVTFRCDPISEHNRLYWYRQTLGQGPEFLTYFQNEAQLEKSRLLSDRFSAERPKGSFSTLEIQRTEQGDSAMYLCASSPQGQNYGYTFGSGTRLTVV.

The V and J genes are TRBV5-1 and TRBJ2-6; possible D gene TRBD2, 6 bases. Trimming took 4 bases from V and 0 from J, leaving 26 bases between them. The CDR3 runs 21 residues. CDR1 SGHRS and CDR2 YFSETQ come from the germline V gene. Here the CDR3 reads CASSHSGTAPYGSSGANVLTF. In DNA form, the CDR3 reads TGCGCCAGCAGCCACTCCGGGACGGCACCTTACGGGAGCTCTGGGGCCAACGTCCTGACTTTC.

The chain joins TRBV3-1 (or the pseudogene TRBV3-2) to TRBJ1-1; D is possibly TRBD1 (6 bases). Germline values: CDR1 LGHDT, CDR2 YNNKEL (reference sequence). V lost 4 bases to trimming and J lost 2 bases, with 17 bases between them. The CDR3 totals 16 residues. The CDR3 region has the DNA TGTGCCAGCAGCCCCATATTTGGCAGGGGAAACACTGAAGCTTTCTTT. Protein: CASSPIFGRGNTEAFF.

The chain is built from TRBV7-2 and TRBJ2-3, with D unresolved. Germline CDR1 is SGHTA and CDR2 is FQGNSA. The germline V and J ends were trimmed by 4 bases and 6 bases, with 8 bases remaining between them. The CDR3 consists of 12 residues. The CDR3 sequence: CASSSSRDTQYF. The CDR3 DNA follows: TGTGCCAGCAGCTCGAGCCGCGATACGCAGTATTTT.

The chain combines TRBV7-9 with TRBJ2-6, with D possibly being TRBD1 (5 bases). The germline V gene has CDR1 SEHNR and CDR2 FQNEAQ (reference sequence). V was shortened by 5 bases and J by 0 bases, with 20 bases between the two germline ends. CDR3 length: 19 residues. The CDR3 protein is CASSPPNIGHSSGANVLTF. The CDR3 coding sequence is TGTGCCAGCAGCCCACCAAATATCGGACACAGCTCTGGGGCCAACGTCCTGACTTTC. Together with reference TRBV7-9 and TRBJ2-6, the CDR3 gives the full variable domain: DTGVSQNPRHKITKRGQNVTFRCDPISEHNRLYWYRQTLGQGPEFLTYFQNEAQLEKSRLLSDRFSAERPKGSFSTLEIQRTEQGDSAMYLCASSPPNIGHSSGANVLTFGAGSRLTVL.

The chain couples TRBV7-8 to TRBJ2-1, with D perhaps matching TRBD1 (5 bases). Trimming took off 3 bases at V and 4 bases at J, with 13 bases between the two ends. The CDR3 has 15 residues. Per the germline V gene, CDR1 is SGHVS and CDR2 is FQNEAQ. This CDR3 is CASSLQGSTYNEQFF. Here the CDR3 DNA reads TGTGCCAGCAGCTTGCAGGGAAGTACATACAATGAGCAGTTCTTC.

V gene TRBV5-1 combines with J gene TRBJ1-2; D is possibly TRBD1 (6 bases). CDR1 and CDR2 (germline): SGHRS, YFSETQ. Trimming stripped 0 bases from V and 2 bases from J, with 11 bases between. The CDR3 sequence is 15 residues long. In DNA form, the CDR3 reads TGCGCCAGCAGCTTGGACGGGGGGCGCAACTATGGCTACACCTTC. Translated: CASSLDGGRNYGYTF.

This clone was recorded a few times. The CDR3 coding sequence is TGTGCCAGCTCACCGGCGGTCTTGAATGGGGGCTACACCTTC. Translating it yields CASSPAVLNGGYTF. The chain couples TRBV18 to TRBJ1-2; no clear D gene. CDR1 KGHSH and CDR2 LQKENI come from the germline V gene. This CDR3 contains 14 residues. Trimming pared 3 bases from V and 8 bases from J, leaving 16 bases between.

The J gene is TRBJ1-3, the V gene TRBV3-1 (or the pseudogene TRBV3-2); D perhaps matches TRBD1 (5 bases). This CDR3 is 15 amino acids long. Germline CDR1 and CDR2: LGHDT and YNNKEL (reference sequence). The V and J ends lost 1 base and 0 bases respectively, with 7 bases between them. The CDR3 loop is CASSQGQISGNTIYF. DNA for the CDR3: TGTGCCAGCAGCCAAGGACAGATCTCTGGAAACACCATATATTTT.

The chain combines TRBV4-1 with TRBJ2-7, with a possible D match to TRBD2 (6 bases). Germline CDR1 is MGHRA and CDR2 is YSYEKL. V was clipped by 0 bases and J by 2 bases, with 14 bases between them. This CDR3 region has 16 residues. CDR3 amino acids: CASSQDWRGSAYEQYF. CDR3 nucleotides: TGCGCCAGCAGCCAAGATTGGCGGGGCAGCGCCTACGAGCAGTACTTC.

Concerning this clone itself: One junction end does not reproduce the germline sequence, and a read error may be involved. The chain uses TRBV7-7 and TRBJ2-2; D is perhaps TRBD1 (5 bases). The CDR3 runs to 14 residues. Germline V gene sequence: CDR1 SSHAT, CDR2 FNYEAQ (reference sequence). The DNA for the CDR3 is TGTGCTAGCAGCCTTGTAAGGGGCACCGGGGAGCTGTTTTTT. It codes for CASSLVRGTGELFF.

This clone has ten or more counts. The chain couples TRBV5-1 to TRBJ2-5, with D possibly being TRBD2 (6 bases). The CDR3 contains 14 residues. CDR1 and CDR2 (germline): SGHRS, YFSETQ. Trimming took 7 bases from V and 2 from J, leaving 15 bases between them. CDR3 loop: CASQDFGGQETQYF. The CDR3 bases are TGCGCCAGCCAAGATTTCGGGGGTCAAGAGACCCAGTACTTC.

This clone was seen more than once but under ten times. CDR3 in amino acids: CASSFSGGVAKNIQYF. CDR3 sequence (DNA): TGTGCCAGCAGCTTCTCAGGGGGTGTAGCCAAAAACATTCAGTACTTC. The rearrangement links TRBV7-2 to TRBJ2-4; TRBD1 matches 7 bases. The CDR3 consists of 16 residues. Germline V lookup: CDR1 SGHTA, CDR2 FQGNSA. V was pared by 3 bases and J by 0 bases, with 5 bases of the junction left unmatched.

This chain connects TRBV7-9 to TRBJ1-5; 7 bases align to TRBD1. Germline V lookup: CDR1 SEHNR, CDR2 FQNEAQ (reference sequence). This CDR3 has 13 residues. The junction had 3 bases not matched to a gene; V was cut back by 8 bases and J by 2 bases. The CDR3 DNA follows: TGTGCCAGCGGGGGACAGCGCAATCAGCCCCAGCATTTT. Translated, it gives CASGGQRNQPQHF. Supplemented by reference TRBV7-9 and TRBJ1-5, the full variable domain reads DTGVSQNPRHKITKRGQNVTFRCDPISEHNRLYWYRQTLGQGPEFLTYFQNEAQLEKSRLLSDRFSAERPKGSFSTLEIQRTEQGDSAMYLCASGGQRNQPQHFGDGTRLSIL.

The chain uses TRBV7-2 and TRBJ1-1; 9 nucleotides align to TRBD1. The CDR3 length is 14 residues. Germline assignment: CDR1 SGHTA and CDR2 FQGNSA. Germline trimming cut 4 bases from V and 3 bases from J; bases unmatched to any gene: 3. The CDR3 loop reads CASSSYRGHTEAFF. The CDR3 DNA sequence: TGTGCCAGCAGCTCATACAGGGGGCACACTGAAGCTTTCTTT.